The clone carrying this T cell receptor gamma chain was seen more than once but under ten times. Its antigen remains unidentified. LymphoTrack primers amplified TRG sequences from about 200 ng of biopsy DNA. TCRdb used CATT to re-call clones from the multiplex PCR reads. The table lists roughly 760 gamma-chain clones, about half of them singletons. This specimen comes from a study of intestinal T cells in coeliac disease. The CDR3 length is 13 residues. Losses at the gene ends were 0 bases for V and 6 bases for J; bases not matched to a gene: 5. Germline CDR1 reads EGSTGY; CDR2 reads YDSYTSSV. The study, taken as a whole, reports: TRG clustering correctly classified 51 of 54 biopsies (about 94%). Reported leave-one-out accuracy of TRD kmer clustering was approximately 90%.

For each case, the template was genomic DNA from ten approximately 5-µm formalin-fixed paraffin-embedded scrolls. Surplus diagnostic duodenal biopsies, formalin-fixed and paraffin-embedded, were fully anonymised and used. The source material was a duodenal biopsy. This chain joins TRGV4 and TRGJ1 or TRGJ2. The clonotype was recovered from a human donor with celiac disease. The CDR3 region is CATWDGRAYKKLF. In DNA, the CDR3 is TGTGCCACCTGGGATGGGCGGGCTTATAAGAAACTCTTT.